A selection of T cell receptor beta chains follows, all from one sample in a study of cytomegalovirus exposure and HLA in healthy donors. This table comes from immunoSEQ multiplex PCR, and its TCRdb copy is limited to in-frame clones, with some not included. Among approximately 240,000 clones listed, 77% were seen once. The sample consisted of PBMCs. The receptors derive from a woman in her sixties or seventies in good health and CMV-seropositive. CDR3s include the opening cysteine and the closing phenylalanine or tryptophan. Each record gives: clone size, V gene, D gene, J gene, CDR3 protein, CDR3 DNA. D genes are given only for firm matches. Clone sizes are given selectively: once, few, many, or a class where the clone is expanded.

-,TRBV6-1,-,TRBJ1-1,CASSDQGGKTEAFF,TGTGCCAGCAGTGACCAGGGAGGGAAAACTGAAGCTTTCTTT
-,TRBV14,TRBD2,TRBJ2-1,CASSQSISGREQFF,TGTGCCAGCAGCCAATCAATAAGCGGGAGGGAACAGTTCTTC
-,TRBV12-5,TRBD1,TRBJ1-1,CASGPTGGRSTEAFF,TGTGCTAGTGGCCCGACAGGGGGACGGAGCACTGAAGCTTTCTTT
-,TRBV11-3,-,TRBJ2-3,CASSLQGTDTQYF,TGTGCCAGCAGCTTACAGGGCACAGATACGCAGTATTTT
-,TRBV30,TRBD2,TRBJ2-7,CAWSLIAGGTYEQYF,TGTGCCTGGAGTCTTATAGCGGGGGGAACCTACGAGCAGTACTTC
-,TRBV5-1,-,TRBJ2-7,CASSLRGEPEQYF,TGCGCCAGCAGCTTGCGCGGGGAGCCCGAGCAGTACTTC
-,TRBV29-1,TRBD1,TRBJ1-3,CSVADRAGNTIYF,TGCAGCGTTGCCGACAGGGCCGGAAACACCATATATTTT
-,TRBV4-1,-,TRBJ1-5,CASSQDGQGYQPQHF,TGCGCCAGCAGCCAAGACGGGCAGGGGTATCAGCCCCAGCATTTT
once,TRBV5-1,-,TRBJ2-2,CASSRGSGELFF,TGCGCCAGCAGCAGAGGATCCGGGGAGCTGTTTTTT
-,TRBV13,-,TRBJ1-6,CASSLRGNSPLHF,TGTGCCAGCAGCCTCCGGGGGAACTCACCCCTCCACTTT
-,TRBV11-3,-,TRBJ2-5,CASSRPGVEETQYF,TGTGCCAGCAGCCGGCCGGGGGTGGAGGAGACCCAGTACTTC
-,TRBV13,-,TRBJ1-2,CASSPYGSSGGGYTF,TGTGCCAGCAGCCCCTACGGGTCCTCGGGGGGCGGCTACACCTTC
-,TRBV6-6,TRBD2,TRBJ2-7,CASSYGGGKYEQYF,TGTGCCAGCAGTTACGGCGGGGGGAAATACGAGCAGTACTTC
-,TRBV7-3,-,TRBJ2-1,CASSLGGGLYNEQFF,TGTGCCAGCAGCTTGGGGGGGGGCCTATACAATGAGCAGTTCTTC
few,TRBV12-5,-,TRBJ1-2,CASGLEQLYGYTF,TGTGCTAGTGGTTTGGAACAGCTCTATGGCTACACCTTC
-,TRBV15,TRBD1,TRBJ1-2,CATSSQGQGLYGYTF,TGTGCCACCAGCTCCCAAGGACAGGGCCTTTATGGCTACACCTTC
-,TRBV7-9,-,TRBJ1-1,CASRPRQLLNTEAFF,TGTGCCAGCAGACCACGACAGCTACTGAACACTGAAGCTTTCTTT
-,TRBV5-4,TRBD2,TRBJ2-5,CASSSVGGGETQYF,TGTGCCAGCAGCTCGGTGGGGGGAGGGGAGACCCAGTACTTC
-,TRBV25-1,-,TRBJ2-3,CASSDSTSKADTQYF,TGTGCCAGCAGTGATTCAACTAGCAAGGCAGATACGCAGTATTTT
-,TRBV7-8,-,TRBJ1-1,CASSSNRVRVVTEAFF,TGTGCCAGCAGCTCGAATCGGGTCAGGGTGGTCACTGAAGCTTTCTTT
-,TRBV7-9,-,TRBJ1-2,CSSSLGQSYGYTF,TGTTCCAGCAGCTTAGGACAGTCCTATGGCTACACCTTC
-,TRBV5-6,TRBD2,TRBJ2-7,CASSWTSGSNSYEQYF,TGTGCCAGCAGCTGGACTAGCGGGAGCAACTCCTACGAGCAGTACTTC
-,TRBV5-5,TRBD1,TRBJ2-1,CASSYRQGGSYNEQFF,TGTGCCAGCAGCTACAGACAGGGGGGTTCCTACAATGAGCAGTTCTTC
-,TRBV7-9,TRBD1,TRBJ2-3,CASSRDSGDTQYF,TGTGCCAGCAGCCGGGACAGCGGAGATACGCAGTATTTT
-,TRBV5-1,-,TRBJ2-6,CASTLGAAGANVLTF,TGCGCCAGCACCCTAGGGGCAGCTGGGGCCAACGTCCTGACTTTC
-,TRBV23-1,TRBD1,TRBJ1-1,CASSQSCRGYEAFF,TGCGCCAGCAGTCAATCGTGCAGGGGGTATGAAGCTTTCTTT
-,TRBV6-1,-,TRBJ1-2,CASRRRAVVYGYTF,TGTGCCAGCAGGCGGAGGGCAGTCGTCTATGGCTACACCTTC
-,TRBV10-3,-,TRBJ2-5,CAISDRDETQYF,TGTGCCATCAGTGACAGGGATGAGACCCAGTACTTC
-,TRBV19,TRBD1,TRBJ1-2,CASSTRYRGLDYGYTF,TGTGCCAGTAGTACCAGGTACAGGGGGCTGGACTATGGCTACACCTTC
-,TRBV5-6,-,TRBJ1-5,CASSLALGSNQPQHF,TGTGCCAGCAGCTTGGCCCTCGGGAGCAATCAGCCCCAGCATTTT
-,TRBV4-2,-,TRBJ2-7,CASSQDVRAEQYF,TGTGCCAGCAGCCAAGATGTCAGGGCCGAGCAGTACTTC
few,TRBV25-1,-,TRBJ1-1,CASSRVNTEAFF,TGTGCCAGCAGTCGGGTGAACACTGAAGCTTTCTTT
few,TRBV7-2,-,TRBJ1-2,CASSRDRDYGYTF,TGTGCCAGCAGCCGAGACAGAGACTATGGCTACACCTTC
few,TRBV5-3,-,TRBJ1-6,CARSSLKRSLHF,TGTGCCAGAAGCTCCCTGAAGAGGTCTCTCCACTTT
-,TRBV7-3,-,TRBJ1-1,CASSLMGGVNTEAFF,TGTGCCAGCAGCTTAATGGGGGGGGTGAACACTGAAGCTTTCTTT
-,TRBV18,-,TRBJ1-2,CASSPQYRANYGYTF,TGTGCCAGCTCACCACAGTACAGGGCTAACTATGGCTACACCTTC
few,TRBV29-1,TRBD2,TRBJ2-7,CSVRTSYEQYF,TGCAGCGTGCGGACTAGCTACGAGCAGTACTTC
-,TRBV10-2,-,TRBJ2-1,CASSEWGLASSYNEQFF,TGCGCCAGCAGTGAGTGGGGACTTGCAAGCTCCTACAATGAGCAGTTCTTC
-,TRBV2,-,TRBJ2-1,CASSVGLYNEQFF,TGTGCCAGCAGTGTAGGACTTTACAATGAGCAGTTCTTC
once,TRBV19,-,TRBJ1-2,CASSIDPGPGGYTF,TGTGCCAGTAGTATAGATCCGGGTCCTGGGGGCTACACCTTC